This T cell receptor (beta chain) was captured by sequencing in a study of CD8 T cells in ankylosing spondylitis. The germline V gene has CDR1 MNHEY and CDR2 SMNVEV (reference sequence). The CDR3 is 11 amino acids. V was trimmed by 4 bases and J by 7 bases, leaving 7 bases between them. The sample holds many counts of this clonotype. Antigen: not known. The TCR beta libraries were generated through quantitative 5'-RACE incorporating molecular barcodes. TCRdb itself ran the 5' RACE reads through MiXCR, one entry per CDR3 protein. The sample lists 50,000 to 75,000 distinct CDR3 sequences, over 5% seen once, with approximately 5% in the top ten. Findings of the study overall: Reportedly, matched ankylosing spondylitis synovial fluid was significantly enriched for disease-linked clones. Ankylosing spondylitis blood appeared to be characterized by a TCR beta motif of about 8 highly homologous variants.

The sequenced sample consisted of synovial fluid, either unsorted or a sorted T cell fraction (not recorded which). This sequence joins TRBV27 and TRBJ1-1; D uncertain. The TCR originated in a male donor with ankylosing spondylitis. The CDR3 DNA follows: TGTGCCAGCAGTTCGGGTTATGAAGCTTTCTTT. It is translated as CASSSGYEAFF.